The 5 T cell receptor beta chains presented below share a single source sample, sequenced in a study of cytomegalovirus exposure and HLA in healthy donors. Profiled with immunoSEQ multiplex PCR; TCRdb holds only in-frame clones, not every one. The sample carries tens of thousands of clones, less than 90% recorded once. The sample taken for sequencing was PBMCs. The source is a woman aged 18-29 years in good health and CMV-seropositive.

CDR3 loop: CASSRVIGQGYTYEQYF. The CDR3 DNA is TGTGCCAGTAGCCGGGTTATAGGACAGGGGTACACCTACGAGCAGTACTTC. The gene calls are TRBV19 and TRBJ2-7; 9 bases are a match to TRBD1. The V gene's germline CDR1 is LNHDA and CDR2 SQIVND (reference sequence). With V trimmed by 6 bases and J by 2 bases, 14 bases remained unmatched. The CDR3 consists of 17 residues.

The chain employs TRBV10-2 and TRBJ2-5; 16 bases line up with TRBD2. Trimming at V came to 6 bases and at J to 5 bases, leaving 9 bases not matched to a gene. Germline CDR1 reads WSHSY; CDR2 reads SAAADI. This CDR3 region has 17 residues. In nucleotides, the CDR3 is TGCGCCAGCAGGGGGACTAGCGGGGGGGCCGGATTCGAGACCCAGTACTTC. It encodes CASRGTSGGAGFETQYF.

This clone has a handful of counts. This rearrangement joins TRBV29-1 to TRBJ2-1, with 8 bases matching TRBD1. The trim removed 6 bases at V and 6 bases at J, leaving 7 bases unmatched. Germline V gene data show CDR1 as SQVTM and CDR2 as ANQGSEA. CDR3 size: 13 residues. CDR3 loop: CSVTDRVPNEQFF. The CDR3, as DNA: TGCAGCGTAACGGACAGGGTCCCCAATGAGCAGTTCTTC.

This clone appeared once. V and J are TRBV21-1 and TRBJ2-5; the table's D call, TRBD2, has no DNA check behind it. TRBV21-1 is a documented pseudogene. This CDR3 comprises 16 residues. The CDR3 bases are TGTGCCAGCAGCAAAGACGCGGCTAGCGGGGTGAAGACCCAGTACTTC. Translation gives CASSKDAASGVKTQYF.

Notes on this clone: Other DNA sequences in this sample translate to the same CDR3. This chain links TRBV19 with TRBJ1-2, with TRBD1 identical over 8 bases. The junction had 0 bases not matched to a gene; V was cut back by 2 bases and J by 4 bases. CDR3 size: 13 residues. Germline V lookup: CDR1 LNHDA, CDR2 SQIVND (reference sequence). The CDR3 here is CASSITGGYGYTF. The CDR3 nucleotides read TGTGCCAGTAGTATAACAGGGGGCTATGGCTACACCTTC.